This T cell receptor beta chain was recovered during a study of monozygotic twins with inflammatory bowel disease. Notes on the study in general: The inverse Simpson measure of TCRbeta diversity was lower in IBD patients than in healthy co-twins. Patient-to-patient differences in immunosuppressive treatment may have added variability to the repertoires.

TCRdb reprocessed the 5' RACE reads and reports one entry per CDR3 protein, with no DNA. The sample includes some 200,000 distinct CDR3 sequences. This CDR3 comprises 16 residues. Per the germline V gene, CDR1 is SGHRS and CDR2 is YFSETQ. About this clonotype: What it recognizes is unknown.

The TCR sequence derives from a human donor with ulcerative colitis or Crohn's disease, or a healthy co-twin of an affected twin (not recorded which). Sequencing was performed on blood. The chain links TRBV5-1 to TRBJ1-3; absent DNA, TCRdb's TRBD1 call cannot be checked. The CDR3 region is CASSLRLQGNGNTIYF.